This T cell receptor (beta chain) was found in a study of T cell responses to AZD1222 COVID-19 vaccine. Regarding the study as a whole: Recipients of AZD1222 seropositive at baseline numbered only 5 to 7.

Remarks on this clone: Its specificity is not known.

The method was immunoSEQ multiplex PCR; TCRdb's version includes in-frame clones alone and lacks a portion of them. This table holds some 130,000 clones, 80% to 90% found once. In germline, CDR1 is SGHAT, CDR2 FQNNGV. The CDR3 has 14 residues. V lost 2 bases to trimming and J lost 4 bases, with 11 bases between them. The chain combines TRBV11-2 with TRBJ1-2, with D perhaps matching TRBD1 (6 bases). This TCR was recovered from an adult who received the AZD1222 COVID-19 vaccine. Sequences were derived from peripheral blood, sampled 28 days after the second AZD1222 dose. The CDR3 region has the DNA TGTGCCAGCAGCTTATCAACAGGGAGCTATGGCTACACCTTC. Its translation: CASSLSTGSYGYTF.